There are many counts of the clone carrying this T cell receptor (beta chain). This record comes from a study of human T cells and chemical hapten exposure. TCRdb re-derived calls from the RACE reads in MiXCR, one entry per CDR3 protein. The sample contains about 46,000 distinct CDR3 sequences, about a tenth of which appear only once. This CDR3 has 15 residues. CDR1 is MNHNS and CDR2 is SASEGT in the germline V gene. Trimming removed 4 bases from V and 2 bases from J, with 15 bases in between. Time point defined: pre-sensitization, week 0. Treatment in this sample: therapeutic diphenylcyclopropenone sensitization with weekly scalp DPC.

The V call is TRBV6-1, the J call TRBJ2-7; maybe TRBD2 (6 bases). Sample: whole blood, taken in connection with sensitization to the hapten diphenylcyclopropenone (DPC). The clonotype comes from a woman between 35 and 50 years old with alopecia areata. Some clones in this sample may be carry-over from other donors' samples. The CDR3 coding sequence is TGTGCCAGCAGTGTCGCCCTCGGCGGGACCTACGAGCAGTACTTC. This codes for CASSVALGGTYEQYF.